This T cell receptor (beta chain) was obtained from a study of blood T cell repertoires in COVID-19. Study summary: The samples span acute and convalescent COVID-19 from the United States, Italy and Spain.

TCRdb keeps only in-frame clones here, not all; method: immunoSEQ multiplex PCR. The sample comprises 200,000 or so clones, about 87% of which are singletons, and over 1.5% rests with the top ten. CDR1 and CDR2 (germline): SEHNR, FQNEAQ (reference sequence). CDR3 size: 14 residues. With 3 bases removed from V and 1 base from J, the gap between germline ends came to 9 bases. The clonotype was recovered from a man between 65 and 80 years old with acute or convalescent COVID-19. Sequenced input: peripheral blood. This rearrangement joins TRBV7-9 to TRBJ1-1, with D possibly being TRBD1 (6 bases). CDR3 in amino acids: CASSLLQGNTEAFF. The CDR3 nucleotides are TGTGCCAGCAGCTTGTTACAGGGGAACACTGAAGCTTTCTTT.